The rows below give T cell receptor beta chains drawn from one sample of a study of shared clonotypes between healthy human individuals. Sequenced by immunoSEQ multiplex PCR; TCRdb stores in-frame clones only, minus some. The data hold roughly 2,300,000 clones, with 85% to 95% observed a single time. The sample taken for sequencing was naive CD4+ T cells from PBMCs. These receptors came from a man between 18 and 35 years old in good health. Some clones in this sample may be carry-over from other donors' samples. CDR3s include the opening cysteine and the closing phenylalanine or tryptophan. The D gene is left open where the match is weak. The size of a clone is reported for some rows only, either as once, few or many, or as a class for expanded clones.

J gene | clone size | D gene | V gene | CDR3 protein | CDR3 DNA
TRBJ1-1 | NA | TRBD1 | TRBV7-3 | CASSLVGTGFNTEAFF | TGTGCCAGCAGCTTAGTCGGGACAGGATTTAACACTGAAGCTTTCTTT
TRBJ2-1 | NA | TRBD2 | TRBV10-3 | CAIGLAVYNEQFF | TGTGCCATCGGACTAGCGGTTTACAATGAGCAGTTCTTC
TRBJ2-1 | few | NA | TRBV10-3 | CAIRRDSYNEQFF | TGTGCCATCAGGCGGGACTCCTACAATGAGCAGTTCTTC
TRBJ2-1 | once | NA | TRBV18 | CASSKTGFSYNEQFF | TGTGCCAGCTCTAAGACAGGATTCTCCTACAATGAGCAGTTCTTC
TRBJ1-5 | NA | NA | TRBV7-2 | CASSSQGQPQHF | TGTGCCAGCAGCTCGCAGGGGCAGCCCCAGCATTTT
TRBJ2-7 | NA | TRBD1 | TRBV13 | CASRKGAHEQYF | TGTGCCAGCAGAAAGGGGGCCCACGAGCAGTACTTC
TRBJ1-1 | NA | NA | TRBV18 | CASSPRGVAMAEAFF | TGTGCCAGCTCACCACGGGGGGTTGCAATGGCTGAAGCTTTCTTT
TRBJ2-2 | NA | TRBD1 | TRBV30 | CAWSVLGTGNTGELFF | TGTGCCTGGAGTGTACTTGGGACAGGGAACACCGGGGAGCTGTTTTTT
TRBJ2-2 | NA | TRBD2 | TRBV25-1 | CASSGLAGPTGELFF | TGTGCCAGCAGTGGCTTAGCGGGGCCCACCGGGGAGCTGTTTTTT
TRBJ2-3 | NA | NA | TRBV5-1 | CASSLMGADTQYF | TGCGCCAGCAGCTTAATGGGCGCAGATACGCAGTATTTT
TRBJ2-7 | NA | NA | TRBV30 | CAGDSHRGMNEQYF | TGTGCCGGAGATTCACATCGGGGGATGAACGAGCAGTACTTC
TRBJ2-7 | few | NA | TRBV6-6 | CASSPDTYEQYF | TGTGCCAGCAGCCCAGATACGTACGAGCAGTACTTC
TRBJ1-2 | once | TRBD1 | TRBV7-9 | CASSGWGQAYGYTF | TGTGCCAGCAGCGGATGGGGACAGGCCTATGGCTACACCTTC
TRBJ1-6 | NA | TRBD1 | TRBV28 | CASSGTGISPLHF | TGTGCCAGCAGCGGGACAGGGATTTCACCCCTCCACTTT
TRBJ2-5 | NA | NA | TRBV11-2 | CASSLRGDGGETQYF | TGTGCCAGCAGCCTCCGGGGCGACGGAGGAGAGACCCAGTACTTC
TRBJ1-2 | NA | NA | TRBV7-9 | CASSFSRAYYGYTF | TGTGCCAGCAGCTTCTCCCGGGCCTACTATGGCTACACCTTC
TRBJ2-5 | NA | NA | TRBV18 | CASSGGNQETQYF | TGTGCCAGCTCAGGGGGAAATCAAGAGACCCAGTACTTC
TRBJ2-3 | NA | TRBD2 | TRBV13 | CASGRASGISTDTQYF | TGTGCCAGCGGTCGGGCTAGCGGGATCTCCACAGATACGCAGTATTTT
TRBJ2-3 | once | NA | TRBV7-9 | CASSYVSRTGQYF | TGTGCCAGCAGCTACGTGTCCCGAACGGGGCAGTATTTT
TRBJ2-7 | NA | NA | TRBV18 | CASSPDGSEQYF | TGTGCCAGCTCACCAGATGGGAGCGAGCAGTACTTC
TRBJ2-4 | NA | TRBD1 | TRBV6-5 | CASRKAGGDIQYF | TGTGCCAGCAGAAAGGCAGGGGGCGACATTCAGTACTTC
TRBJ2-1 | NA | TRBD2 | TRBV28 | CASSFSGRALSEQFF | TGTGCCAGCAGTTTTAGCGGGAGGGCCCTCAGTGAGCAGTTCTTC
TRBJ1-2 | NA | NA | TRBV7-2 | CASSLTENYGYTF | TGTGCCAGCAGCTTAACGGAAAACTATGGCTACACCTTC
TRBJ2-1 | once | NA | TRBV5-1 | CASSLSLVGVKDNEQFF | TGCGCCAGCAGCTTATCCTTAGTGGGAGTTAAAGACAATGAGCAGTTCTTC
TRBJ2-7 | NA | NA | TRBV5-1 | CASSLGQSYEQYF | TGCGCCAGCAGCTTAGGACAGTCCTACGAGCAGTACTTC
TRBJ2-1 | NA | NA | TRBV9 | CASSVAPGPYNEQFF | TGTGCCAGCAGCGTAGCCCCAGGGCCCTACAATGAGCAGTTCTTC
TRBJ2-3 | NA | NA | TRBV5-1 | CASRSPIAVHTDTQYF | TGCGCCAGCAGGTCCCCCATAGCGGTCCACACAGATACGCAGTATTTT
TRBJ2-2 | NA | TRBD2 | TRBV9 | CASSPTAGGWPGELFF | TGTGCCAGCAGCCCGACGGCGGGAGGGTGGCCCGGGGAGCTGTTTTTT
TRBJ2-7 | NA | NA | TRBV1 | CTSSQEGWRELKGEQYF | TGCACCAGCAGCCAAGAAGGGTGGCGGGAGCTTAAGGGGGAGCAGTACTTC
TRBJ1-5 | once | TRBD1 | TRBV28 | CASRDRGPSPQHF | TGTGCCAGCAGGGACAGGGGGCCCTCGCCCCAGCATTTT
TRBJ1-2 | NA | NA | TRBV5-4 | CASSPGHRGRGYTF | TGTGCCAGCAGCCCCGGACACCGAGGACGTGGCTACACCTTC
TRBJ2-7 | once | TRBD2 | TRBV6-6 | CASSKSGRGGNYEQYF | TGTGCCAGCAGTAAAAGCGGGCGCGGGGGGAACTACGAGCAGTACTTC
TRBJ1-1 | NA | NA | TRBV28 | CASTEPGGLEAFF | TGTGCCAGCACCGAACCGGGAGGACTTGAAGCTTTCTTT
TRBJ2-5 | NA | TRBD1 | TRBV5-1 | CASRPGQGQETQYF | TGCGCCAGCAGACCCGGACAGGGCCAAGAGACCCAGTACTTC
TRBJ2-3 | NA | TRBD2 | TRBV5-1 | CASSWTAGVGTDTQYF | TGCGCCAGCAGCTGGACAGCGGGAGTTGGAACAGATACGCAGTATTTT
TRBJ2-2 | NA | NA | TRBV18 | CASSRELTNTGELFF | TGTGCCAGCTCTCGTGAACTCACGAACACCGGGGAGCTGTTTTTT
TRBJ1-1 | few | NA | TRBV2 | CASKSYTEAFF | TGTGCCAGCAAATCGTACACTGAAGCTTTCTTT
TRBJ2-5 | NA | NA | TRBV30 | CAWSVRRETQYF | TGTGCCTGGAGTGTAAGAAGAGAGACCCAGTACTTC
TRBJ1-5 | NA | NA | TRBV4-3 | CASSQGIYSNQPQHF | TGCGCCAGCAGCCAAGGAATTTATAGCAATCAGCCCCAGCATTTT
TRBJ1-1 | NA | TRBD1 | TRBV6-5 | CASSYSPDRGTEAFF | TGTGCCAGCAGTTACAGCCCGGACAGGGGCACTGAAGCTTTCTTT
TRBJ1-1 | NA | TRBD1 | TRBV27 | CASSTPTGGGQTEAFF | TGTGCCAGCAGCACCCCGACAGGGGGAGGTCAAACTGAAGCTTTCTTT
TRBJ2-5 | NA | NA | TRBV2 | CASSEATNGHVQYF | TGTGCCAGCAGTGAAGCAACCAACGGACACGTCCAGTACTTC